Listed below are T cell receptor beta chains from one sample, sequenced in a study of a mutant IDH1 vaccine in newly diagnosed glioma. Measured with immunoSEQ multiplex PCR; TCRdb has only the in-frame clones, and not every one. The top ten hold 8% to 10% of the sample, which has about 16,000 clones, roughly 80% seen once. Sequencing used PBMCs, obtained from a glioma patient treated with radiotherapy, temozolomide or both. Receptors were obtained from a man between 40 and 49 years old with glioma. Each CDR3 is given with its conserved first and last residue. Clone size appears in some rows only: once, few, many, or a class for an expanded clone.

V: TRBV5-1
size: -
CDR3: CASIPSGLGAGANVLTF

V: TRBV30
size: -
CDR3: CAWSVTSAGLRLAGGAYNEQFF

V: TRBV27
size: -
CDR3: CASRLRLSSYNEQFF

V: TRBV10-2
size: -
CDR3: CASSAQATYEQYF

V: TRBV7-2
size: few
CDR3: CASSSGTSAYNEQFF

V: TRBV7-7
size: -
CDR3: CASSLGTNSYSEQFF

V: TRBV15
size: -
CDR3: CATSRDTVGPTDTQYF

V: TRBV6-5
size: -
CDR3: CASRGGGTGELFF

V: TRBV5-4
size: -
CDR3: CASSPWQGSTGANVLTF

V: TRBV6-6
size: -
CDR3: CASRLSGRDTYEQYF

V: TRBV19
size: once
CDR3: CASSIFGNTEAFF

V: TRBV5-1
size: -
CDR3: CASSLGQGPSGTEAFF

V: TRBV5-5
size: -
CDR3: CASSELAAADTQYF

V: TRBV19
size: medium-sized
CDR3: CASTFGRVQPQHF

V: TRBV19
size: -
CDR3: CASSIEDTQYF

V: TRBV6-4
size: -
CDR3: CASSDSSSGSYEQFF

V: TRBV29-1
size: -
CDR3: CSVAKTGSYEQYF

V: TRBV5-3
size: -
CDR3: CARSLRLADNEQFF

V: TRBV5-6
size: few
CDR3: CASSSGMNTEAFF

V: TRBV7-8
size: -
CDR3: CASSRAEGLGTDTQYF

V: TRBV29-1
size: -
CDR3: CSVEGTTALPDEAFF

V: TRBV9
size: -
CDR3: CASRKQGVSGANVLTF

V: TRBV19
size: -
CDR3: CASGDAGDTDTQYF

V: TRBV25-1
size: -
CDR3: CASSQASGGYNEQFF

V: TRBV7-9
size: -
CDR3: CASSLAGGLAPHEQYF

V: TRBV23-1
size: -
CDR3: CANDPGWLDTGELFF

V: TRBV19
size: few
CDR3: CASSPRDEKLFF

V: TRBV27
size: -
CDR3: CASSLWSGNRNIQYF

V: TRBV4-3
size: -
CDR3: CASSQGLTGELFF

V: TRBV19
size: -
CDR3: CASSPGGAANEKLFF

V: TRBV7-2
size: -
CDR3: CASSYQRLARISYEQYF

V: TRBV5-1
size: -
CDR3: CASNPSGGGLTGELFF

V: TRBV10-2
size: -
CDR3: CASSDLNRGNEQFF

V: TRBV4-1
size: -
CDR3: CASSQVPGQGSPLHF

V: TRBV4-3
size: -
CDR3: CASSHLAGDLNEQFF

V: TRBV5-1
size: -
CDR3: CASSSGLAGEGSYEQYF

V: TRBV14
size: few
CDR3: CASSQLGYEQYF

V: TRBV21-1
size: -
CDR3: CASSNRISGSTDTQYF

V: TRBV27
size: -
CDR3: CASRVGGQNGYTF

V: TRBV27
size: -
CDR3: CASSLYPNPPEAFF

V: TRBV11-2
size: -
CDR3: CASREVRGSTGELFF

V: TRBV6-1
size: few
CDR3: CASSEEGGSTYEQYF

V: TRBV5-6
size: -
CDR3: CASSLQGDEQFF

V: TRBV19
size: once
CDR3: CASSPRIAEADTQYF

V: TRBV10-1
size: -
CDR3: CASSEQLNTEAFF

V: TRBV7-2
size: -
CDR3: CASSSGGGTPLHF

V: TRBV28
size: -
CDR3: CASSLSQGVGQPQHF

V: TRBV6-6
size: few
CDR3: CASKTGTGNGDQPQHF

V: TRBV7-2
size: -
CDR3: CASSYGVNYGYTF

V: TRBV2
size: -
CDR3: CASSDDGFNEKLFF